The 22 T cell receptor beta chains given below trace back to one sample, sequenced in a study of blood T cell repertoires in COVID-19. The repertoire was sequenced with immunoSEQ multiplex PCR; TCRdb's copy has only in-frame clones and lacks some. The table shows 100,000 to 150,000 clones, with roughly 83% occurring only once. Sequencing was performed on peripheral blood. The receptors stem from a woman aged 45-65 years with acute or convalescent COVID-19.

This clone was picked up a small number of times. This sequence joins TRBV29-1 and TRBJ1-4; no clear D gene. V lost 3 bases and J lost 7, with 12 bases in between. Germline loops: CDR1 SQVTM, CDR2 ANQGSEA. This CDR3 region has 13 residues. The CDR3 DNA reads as TGCAGCGTTGAGCCTATAGAGGGTGAAAAACTGTTTTTT. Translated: CSVEPIEGEKLFF.

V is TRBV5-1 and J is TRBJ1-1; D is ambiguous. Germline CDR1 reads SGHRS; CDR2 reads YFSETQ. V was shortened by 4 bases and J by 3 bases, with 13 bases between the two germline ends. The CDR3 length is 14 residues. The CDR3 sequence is CASSQIGVDTEAFF. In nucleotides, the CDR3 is TGCGCCAGCAGCCAAATCGGGGTGGACACTGAAGCTTTCTTT.

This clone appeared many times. DNA for the CDR3: TGTGCCAGCGGGAGGGGTTCGCCCTCTGGAAACACCATATATTTT. Translating it yields CASGRGSPSGNTIYF. The chain joins TRBV2 to TRBJ1-3; D perhaps matches TRBD1 (5 bases). CDR3 length equals 15 residues. Germline values: CDR1 SNHLY, CDR2 FYNNEI. V was cut by 8 bases and J by 0 bases, with 14 bases left in between.

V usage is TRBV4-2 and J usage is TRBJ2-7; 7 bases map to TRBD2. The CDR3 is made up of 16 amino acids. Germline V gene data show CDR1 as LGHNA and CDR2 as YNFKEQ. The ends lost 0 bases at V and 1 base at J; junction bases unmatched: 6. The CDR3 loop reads CASSQDRGSGSYEQYF. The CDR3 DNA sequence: TGTGCCAGCAGCCAAGATCGGGGTAGCGGGTCCTACGAGCAGTACTTC.

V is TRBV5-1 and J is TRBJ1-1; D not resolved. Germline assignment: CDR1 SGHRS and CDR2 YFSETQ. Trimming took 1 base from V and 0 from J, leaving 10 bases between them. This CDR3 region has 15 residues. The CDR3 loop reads CASSLSGYMNTEAFF. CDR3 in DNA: TGCGCCAGCAGCTTGTCCGGGTACATGAACACTGAAGCTTTCTTT.

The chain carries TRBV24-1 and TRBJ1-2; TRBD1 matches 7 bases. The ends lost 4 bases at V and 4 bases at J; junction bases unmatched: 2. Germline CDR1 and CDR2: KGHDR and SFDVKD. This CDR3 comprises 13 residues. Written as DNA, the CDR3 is TGTGCCACCAGTGACTACAGGGGCTATGGCTACACCTTC. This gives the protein CATSDYRGYGYTF.

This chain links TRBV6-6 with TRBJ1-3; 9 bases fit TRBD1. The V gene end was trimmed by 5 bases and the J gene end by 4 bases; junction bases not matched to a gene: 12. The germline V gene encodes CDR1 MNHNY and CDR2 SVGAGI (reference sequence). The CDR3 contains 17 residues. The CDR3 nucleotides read TGTGCCAGCAGTCTTTCAGTACAGGGGGCTCGAGGAAACACCATATATTTT. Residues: CASSLSVQGARGNTIYF.

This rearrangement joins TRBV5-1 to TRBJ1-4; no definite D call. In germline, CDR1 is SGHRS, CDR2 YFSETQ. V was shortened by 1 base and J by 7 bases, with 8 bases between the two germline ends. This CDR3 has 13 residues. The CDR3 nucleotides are TGCGCCAGCAGCTTGTGGTTTAGTGAAAAACTGTTTTTT. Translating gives CASSLWFSEKLFF.

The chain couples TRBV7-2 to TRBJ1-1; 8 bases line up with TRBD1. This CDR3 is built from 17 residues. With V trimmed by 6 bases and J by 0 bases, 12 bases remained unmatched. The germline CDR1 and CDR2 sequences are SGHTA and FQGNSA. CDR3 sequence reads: CASSNFPRGRVNTEAFF. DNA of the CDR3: TGTGCCAGCAGTAACTTTCCCAGGGGGCGGGTGAACACTGAAGCTTTCTTT.

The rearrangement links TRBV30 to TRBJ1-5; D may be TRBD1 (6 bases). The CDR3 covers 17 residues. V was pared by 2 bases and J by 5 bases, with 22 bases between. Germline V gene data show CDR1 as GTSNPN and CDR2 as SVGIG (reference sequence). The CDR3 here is CAWSRGGREAYDQPQHF. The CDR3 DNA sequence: TGTGCCTGGAGTAGGGGGGGGCGCGAAGCGTACGATCAGCCCCAGCATTTT.

CDR3 sequence: CASSEWAGALNTEAFF. DNA for the CDR3: TGTGCCAGCAGTGAATGGGCAGGGGCCCTGAACACTGAAGCTTTCTTT. J is TRBJ1-1 and V is TRBV6-1; D possibly corresponds to TRBD1 (6 bases). This CDR3 is built from 16 residues. V lost 2 bases and J 0 bases, leaving 13 bases between the germline ends. Germline CDR1 MNHNS, CDR2 SASEGT.

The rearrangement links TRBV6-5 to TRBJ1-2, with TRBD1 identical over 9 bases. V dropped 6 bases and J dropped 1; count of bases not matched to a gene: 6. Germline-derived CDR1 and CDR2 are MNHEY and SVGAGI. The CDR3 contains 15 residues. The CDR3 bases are TGTGCCAGCAGCACGGGACAGGGATTTAACTATGGCTACACCTTC. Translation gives CASSTGQGFNYGYTF.

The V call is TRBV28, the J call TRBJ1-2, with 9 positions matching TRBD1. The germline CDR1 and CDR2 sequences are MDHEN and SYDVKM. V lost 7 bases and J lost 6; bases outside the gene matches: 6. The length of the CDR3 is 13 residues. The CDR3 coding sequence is TGTGCCAGCACCCGGGGACAGGGAGATGGCTACACCTTC. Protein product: CASTRGQGDGYTF.

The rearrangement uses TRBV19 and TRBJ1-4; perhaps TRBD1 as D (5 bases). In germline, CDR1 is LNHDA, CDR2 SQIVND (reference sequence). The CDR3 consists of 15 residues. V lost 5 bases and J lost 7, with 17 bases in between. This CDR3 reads CASSLRQWESEKLFF. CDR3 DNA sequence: TGTGCCAGTAGTCTGCGACAGTGGGAATCTGAAAAACTGTTTTTT.

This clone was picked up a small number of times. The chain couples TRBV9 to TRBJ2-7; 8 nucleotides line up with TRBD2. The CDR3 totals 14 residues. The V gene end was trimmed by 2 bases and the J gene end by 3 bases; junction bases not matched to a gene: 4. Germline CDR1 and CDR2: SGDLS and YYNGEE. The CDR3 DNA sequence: TGTGCCAGCAGCGTGACAGCGGGGGACTACGAGCAGTACTTC. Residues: CASSVTAGDYEQYF.

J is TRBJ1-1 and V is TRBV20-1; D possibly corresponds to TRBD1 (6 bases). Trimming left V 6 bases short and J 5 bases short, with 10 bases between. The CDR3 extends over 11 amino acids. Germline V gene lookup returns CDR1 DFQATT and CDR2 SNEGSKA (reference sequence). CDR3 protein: CSAMGQTEAFF. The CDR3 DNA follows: TGCAGTGCAATGGGACAAACTGAAGCTTTCTTT.

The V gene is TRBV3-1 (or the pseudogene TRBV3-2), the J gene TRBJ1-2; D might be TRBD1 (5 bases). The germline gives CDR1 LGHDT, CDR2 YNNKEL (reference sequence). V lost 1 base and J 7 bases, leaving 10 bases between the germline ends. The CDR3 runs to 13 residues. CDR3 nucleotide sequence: TGTGCCAGCAGCCAAGTTGAAGGGGTTGGCTACACCTTC. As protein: CASSQVEGVGYTF.

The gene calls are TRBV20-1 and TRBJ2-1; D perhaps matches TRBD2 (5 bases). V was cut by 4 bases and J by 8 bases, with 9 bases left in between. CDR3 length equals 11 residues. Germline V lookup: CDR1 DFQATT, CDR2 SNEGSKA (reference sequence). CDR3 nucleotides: TGCAGTGCTACTTTCGGGGATGAGCAGTTCTTC. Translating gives CSATFGDEQFF.

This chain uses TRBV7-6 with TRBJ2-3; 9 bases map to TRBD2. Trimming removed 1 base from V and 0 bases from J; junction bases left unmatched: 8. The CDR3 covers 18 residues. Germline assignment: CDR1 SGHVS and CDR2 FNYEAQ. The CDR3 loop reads CASSLGASGGTSTDTQYF. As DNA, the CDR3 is TGTGCCAGCAGCTTAGGTGCCAGCGGGGGGACTAGCACAGATACGCAGTATTTT.

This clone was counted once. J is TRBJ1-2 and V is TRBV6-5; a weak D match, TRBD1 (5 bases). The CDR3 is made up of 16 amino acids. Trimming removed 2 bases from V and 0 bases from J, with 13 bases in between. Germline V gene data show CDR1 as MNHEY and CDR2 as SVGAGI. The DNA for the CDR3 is TGTGCCAGCAGTTACGCCCCGGGGGTAGCTAACTATGGCTACACCTTC. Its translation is CASSYAPGVANYGYTF.

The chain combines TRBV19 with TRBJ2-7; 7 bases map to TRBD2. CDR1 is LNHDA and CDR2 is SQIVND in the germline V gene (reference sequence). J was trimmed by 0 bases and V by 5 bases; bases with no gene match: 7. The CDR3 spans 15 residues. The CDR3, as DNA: TGTGCCAGTAGTGGATACGGGGGGAGCTCCTACGAGCAGTACTTC. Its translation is CASSGYGGSSYEQYF.

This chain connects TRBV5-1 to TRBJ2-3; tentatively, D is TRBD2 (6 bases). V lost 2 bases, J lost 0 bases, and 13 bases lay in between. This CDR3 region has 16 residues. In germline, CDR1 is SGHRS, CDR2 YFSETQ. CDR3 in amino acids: CASSFGRDPSTDTQYF. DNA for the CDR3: TGCGCCAGCAGCTTCGGGCGGGACCCTAGCACAGATACGCAGTATTTT.